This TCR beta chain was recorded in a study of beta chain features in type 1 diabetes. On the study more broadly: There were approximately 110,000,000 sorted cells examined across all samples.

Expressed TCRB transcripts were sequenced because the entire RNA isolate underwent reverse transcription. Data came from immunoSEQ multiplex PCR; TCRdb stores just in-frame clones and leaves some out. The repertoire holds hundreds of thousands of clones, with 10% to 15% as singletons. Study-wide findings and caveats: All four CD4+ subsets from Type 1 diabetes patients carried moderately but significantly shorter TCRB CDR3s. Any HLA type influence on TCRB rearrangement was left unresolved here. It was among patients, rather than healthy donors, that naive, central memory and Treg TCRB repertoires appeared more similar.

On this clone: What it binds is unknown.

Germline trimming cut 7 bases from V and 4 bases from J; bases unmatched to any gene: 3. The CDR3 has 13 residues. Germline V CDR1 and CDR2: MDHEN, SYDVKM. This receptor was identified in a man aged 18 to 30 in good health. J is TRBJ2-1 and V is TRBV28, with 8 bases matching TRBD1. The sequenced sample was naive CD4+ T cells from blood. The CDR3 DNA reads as TGTGCCAGCACATACAGGGGGTACAATGAGCAGTTCTTC. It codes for CASTYRGYNEQFF.